One sample yielded the 9 T cell receptor beta chains listed below, sequenced in a study of blood T cell repertoires in COVID-19. The method was immunoSEQ multiplex PCR; TCRdb's version includes in-frame clones alone and lacks a portion of them. The sample holds more than 95,000 clones; around nine tenths are singletons and the top ten take approximately 8.1%. Sequenced: peripheral blood. These receptors all stem from a man aged 45-65 years with acute or convalescent COVID-19.

In DNA, the CDR3 is TGTGCCAGTAGTATAGGCGAGGGATTATCTCCGTCGGCTTTCTTT. It encodes CASSIGEGLSPSAFF. This chain connects TRBV19 to TRBJ1-1; D is uncertain. The V gene lost 1 base and the J gene lost 11 bases, with 20 bases spanning the gap. The length of the CDR3 is 15 residues. In germline, CDR1 is LNHDA, CDR2 SQIVND (reference sequence).

The chain employs TRBV10-3 and TRBJ2-3; perhaps TRBD2 as D (5 bases). The germline V and J ends were trimmed by 4 bases and 3 bases, with 14 bases remaining between them. Per germline, CDR1 ENHRY and CDR2 SYGVKD. The CDR3 is 15 residues long. CDR3 sequence (DNA): TGTGCCATCAGTGGCGGGTCGGGGTCGACAGATACGCAGTATTTT. It is translated as CAISGGSGSTDTQYF.

The chain has TRBV4-1 and TRBJ2-2, with TRBD2 identical over 12 bases. The V gene's germline CDR1 is MGHRA and CDR2 YSYEKL. V was pared by 4 bases and J by 0 bases, with 3 bases of the junction left unmatched. The length of the CDR3 is 17 residues. This CDR3 reads CASSPGLAGANTGELFF. The CDR3, as DNA: TGCGCCAGCAGCCCGGGACTAGCGGGCGCGAACACCGGGGAGCTGTTTTTT.

The V call is TRBV25-1, the J call TRBJ2-1, with D tentatively TRBD1 (5 bases). Trimming shortened V by 7 bases and J by 10 bases, and 14 bases separated the two germline ends. The CDR3 sequence is 12 residues long. Germline V gene lookup returns CDR1 MGHDK and CDR2 SYGVNS. The CDR3 region is CASTDGKGEQFF. The CDR3 DNA is TGTGCCAGCACTGACGGTAAGGGGGAGCAGTTCTTC.

The rearrangement uses TRBV21-1 and TRBJ2-7; the table assigns TRBD1, which was not confirmed against the DNA. TRBV21-1 is classified as a pseudogene. CDR3 length: 16 amino acids. The chain's CDR3 is CASSKFQPGQNYEQYF. The CDR3 DNA follows: TGTGCCAGCAGCAAATTTCAACCGGGACAAAACTACGAGCAGTACTTC.

V and J are TRBV3-1 (or the pseudogene TRBV3-2) and TRBJ2-1, with a possible D match to TRBD2 (5 bases). The CDR3 has 13 amino acids. The V end lost 1 base, the J end lost 6 bases, and 7 bases lay between the germline ends. Germline CDR1 and CDR2: LGHDT and YNNKEL (reference sequence). The CDR3 sequence: CASSQVRANEQFF. The DNA of the CDR3 is TGTGCCAGCAGCCAAGTGAGGGCCAATGAGCAGTTCTTC.

V gene TRBV3-1 (or the pseudogene TRBV3-2) combines with J gene TRBJ1-6; D remains unclear. Trimming took off 3 bases at V and 5 bases at J, with 14 bases between the two ends. Germline V gives CDR1 LGHDT, CDR2 YNNKEL (reference sequence). This CDR3 comprises 16 residues. This CDR3 reads CASSQGTQRHNSPLHF. DNA of the CDR3: TGTGCCAGCAGCCAGGGTACTCAGCGGCATAATTCACCCCTCCACTTT.

The V and J genes are TRBV18 and TRBJ2-7; maybe TRBD1 (6 bases). V was shortened by 5 bases and J by 2 bases, with 13 bases between the two germline ends. This CDR3 spans 14 amino acids. Germline V gives CDR1 KGHSH, CDR2 LQKENI. The chain's CDR3 is CASSASQGPYEQYF. The CDR3 DNA follows: TGTGCCAGCTCAGCCTCACAGGGACCCTACGAGCAGTACTTC.

This clone came up a few times. The rearrangement uses TRBV5-1 and TRBJ1-1; TRBD1 agrees at 12 bases. V lost 5 bases, J lost 5 bases, and 13 bases stayed unmatched. The CDR3 spans 17 residues. Germline CDR1 SGHRS, CDR2 YFSETQ. CDR3 coding DNA: TGCGCCAGCAGGTCCTCCGGGACAGGGGGCGCGTGGACTGAAGCTTTCTTT. This sequence encodes CASRSSGTGGAWTEAFF.